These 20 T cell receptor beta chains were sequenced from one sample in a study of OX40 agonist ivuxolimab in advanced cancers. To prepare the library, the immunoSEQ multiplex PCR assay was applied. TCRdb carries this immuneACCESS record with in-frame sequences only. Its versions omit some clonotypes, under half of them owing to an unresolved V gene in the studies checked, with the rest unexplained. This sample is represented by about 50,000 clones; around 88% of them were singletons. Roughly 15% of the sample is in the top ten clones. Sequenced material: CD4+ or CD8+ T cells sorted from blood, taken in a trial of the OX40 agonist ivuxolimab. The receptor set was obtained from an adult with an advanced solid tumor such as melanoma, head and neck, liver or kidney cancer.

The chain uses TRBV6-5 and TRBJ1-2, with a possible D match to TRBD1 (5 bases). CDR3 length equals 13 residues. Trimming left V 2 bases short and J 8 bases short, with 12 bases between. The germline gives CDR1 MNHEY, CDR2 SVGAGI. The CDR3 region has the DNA TGTGCCAGCAGTTACGTTCAGGGTGGGGGCTACACCTTC. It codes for CASSYVQGGGYTF.

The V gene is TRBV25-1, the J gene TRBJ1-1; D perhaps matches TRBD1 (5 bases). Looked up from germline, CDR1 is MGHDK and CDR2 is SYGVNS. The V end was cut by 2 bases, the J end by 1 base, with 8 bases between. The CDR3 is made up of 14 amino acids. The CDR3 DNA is TGTGCCAGCAGTGAAGACAGACCGAACACTGAAGCTTTCTTT. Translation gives CASSEDRPNTEAFF.

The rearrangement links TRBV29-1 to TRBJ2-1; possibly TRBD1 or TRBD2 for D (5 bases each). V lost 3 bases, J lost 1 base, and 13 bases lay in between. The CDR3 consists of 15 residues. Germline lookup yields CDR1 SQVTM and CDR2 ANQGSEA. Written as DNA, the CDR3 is TGCAGCGTTGATCCGGGACCAAGTTCCTACAATGAGCAGTTCTTC. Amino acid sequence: CSVDPGPSSYNEQFF.

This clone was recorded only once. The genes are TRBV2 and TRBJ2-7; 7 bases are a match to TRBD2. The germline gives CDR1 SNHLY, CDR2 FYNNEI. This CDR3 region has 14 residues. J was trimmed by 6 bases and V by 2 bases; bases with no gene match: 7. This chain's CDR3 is CASSELTSDVEQYF. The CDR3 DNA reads TGTGCCAGCAGTGAATTAACTAGCGATGTCGAGCAGTACTTC.

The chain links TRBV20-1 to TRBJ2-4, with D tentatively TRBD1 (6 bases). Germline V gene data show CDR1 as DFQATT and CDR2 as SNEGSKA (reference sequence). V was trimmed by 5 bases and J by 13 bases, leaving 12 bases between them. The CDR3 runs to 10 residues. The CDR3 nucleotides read TGCAGTGCTGCCCGACAGGAACAGTACTTC. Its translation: CSAARQEQYF.

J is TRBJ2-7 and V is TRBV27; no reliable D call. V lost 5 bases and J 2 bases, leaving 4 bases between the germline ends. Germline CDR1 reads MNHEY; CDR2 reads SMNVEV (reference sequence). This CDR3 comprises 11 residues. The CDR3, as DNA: TGTGCCAGCAGTCTTGCCTACGAGCAGTACTTC. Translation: CASSLAYEQYF.

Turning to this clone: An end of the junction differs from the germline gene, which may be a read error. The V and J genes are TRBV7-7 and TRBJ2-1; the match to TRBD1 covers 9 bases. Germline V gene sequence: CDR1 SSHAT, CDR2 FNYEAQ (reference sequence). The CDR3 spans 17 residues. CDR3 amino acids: CASSPGTGYSRNNEQFF. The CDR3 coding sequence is TGTGCTAGCAGTCCCGGGACAGGGTATTCAAGGAACAATGAGCAGTTCTTC.

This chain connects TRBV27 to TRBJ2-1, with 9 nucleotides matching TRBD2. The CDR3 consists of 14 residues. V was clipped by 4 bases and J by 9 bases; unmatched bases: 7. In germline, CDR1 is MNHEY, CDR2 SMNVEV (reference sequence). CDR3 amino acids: CASSSAGGPSEQFF. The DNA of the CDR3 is TGTGCCAGCAGTTCGGCGGGAGGGCCCTCTGAGCAGTTCTTC.

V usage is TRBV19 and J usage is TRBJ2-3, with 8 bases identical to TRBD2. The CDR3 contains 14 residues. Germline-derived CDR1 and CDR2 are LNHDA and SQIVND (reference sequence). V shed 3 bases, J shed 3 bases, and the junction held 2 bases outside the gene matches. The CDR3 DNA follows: TGTGCCAGTAGTATGCAGCGGGAGACAGATACGCAGTATTTT. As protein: CASSMQRETDTQYF.

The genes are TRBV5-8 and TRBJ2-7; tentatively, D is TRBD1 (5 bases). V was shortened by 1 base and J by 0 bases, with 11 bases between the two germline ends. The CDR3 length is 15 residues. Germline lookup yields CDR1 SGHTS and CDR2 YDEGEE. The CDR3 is CASSLSGHSSYEQYF. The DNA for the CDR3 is TGTGCCAGCAGCTTGTCAGGGCACAGCTCCTACGAGCAGTACTTC.

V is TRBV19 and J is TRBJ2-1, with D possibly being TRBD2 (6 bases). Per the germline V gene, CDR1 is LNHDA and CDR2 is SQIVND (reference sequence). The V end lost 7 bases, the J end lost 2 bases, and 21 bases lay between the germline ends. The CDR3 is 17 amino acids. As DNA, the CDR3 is TGTGCCAGTAAACCCACGGGGGTCGACGCAACCTACAATGAGCAGTTCTTC. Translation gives CASKPTGVDATYNEQFF.

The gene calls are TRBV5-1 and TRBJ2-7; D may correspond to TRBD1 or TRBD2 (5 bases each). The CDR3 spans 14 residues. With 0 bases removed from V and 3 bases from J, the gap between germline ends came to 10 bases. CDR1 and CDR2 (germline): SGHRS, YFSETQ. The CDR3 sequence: CASSLAGSSYEQYF. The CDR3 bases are TGCGCCAGCAGCTTGGCAGGGAGCAGCTACGAGCAGTACTTC.

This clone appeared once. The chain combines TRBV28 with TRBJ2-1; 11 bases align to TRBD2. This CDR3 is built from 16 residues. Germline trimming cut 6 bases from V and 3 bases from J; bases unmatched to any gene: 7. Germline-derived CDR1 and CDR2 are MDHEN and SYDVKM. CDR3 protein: CASRTLAGGLYNEQFF. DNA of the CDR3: TGTGCCAGCAGGACCCTAGCGGGAGGACTCTACAATGAGCAGTTCTTC.

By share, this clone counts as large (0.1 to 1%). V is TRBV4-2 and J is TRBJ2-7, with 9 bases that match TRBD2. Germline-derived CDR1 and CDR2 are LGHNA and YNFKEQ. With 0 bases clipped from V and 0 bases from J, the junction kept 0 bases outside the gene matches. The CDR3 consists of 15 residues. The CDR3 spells CASSQDSGSSYEQYF. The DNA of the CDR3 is TGTGCCAGCAGCCAAGATAGCGGGAGCTCCTACGAGCAGTACTTC.

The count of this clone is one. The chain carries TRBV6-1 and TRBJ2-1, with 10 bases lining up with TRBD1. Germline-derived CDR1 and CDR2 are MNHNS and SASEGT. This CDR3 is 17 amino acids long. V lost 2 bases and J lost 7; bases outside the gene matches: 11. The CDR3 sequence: CASSEYPGQGTRNEQFF. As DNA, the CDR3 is TGTGCCAGCAGTGAATATCCGGGACAGGGGACGCGGAATGAGCAGTTCTTC.

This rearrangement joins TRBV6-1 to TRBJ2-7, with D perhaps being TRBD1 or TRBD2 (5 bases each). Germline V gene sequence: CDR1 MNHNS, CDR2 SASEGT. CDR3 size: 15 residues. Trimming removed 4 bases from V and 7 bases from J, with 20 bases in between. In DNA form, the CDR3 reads TGTGCCAGCAGTGCTTTGGGGACGGTCAGTTGGGAGCAGTACTTC. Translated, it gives CASSALGTVSWEQYF.

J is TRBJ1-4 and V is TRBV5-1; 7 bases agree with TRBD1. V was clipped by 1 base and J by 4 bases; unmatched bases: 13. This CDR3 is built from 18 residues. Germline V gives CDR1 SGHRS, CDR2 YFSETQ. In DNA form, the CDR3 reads TGCGCCAGCAGCTTGTCGCCGGGACAGTTCCGGATTAATGAAAAACTGTTTTTT. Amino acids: CASSLSPGQFRINEKLFF.

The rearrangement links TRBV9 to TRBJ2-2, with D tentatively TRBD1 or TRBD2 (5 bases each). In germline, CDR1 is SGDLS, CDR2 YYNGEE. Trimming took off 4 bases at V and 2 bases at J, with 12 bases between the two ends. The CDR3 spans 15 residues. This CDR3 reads CASSRRDGNTGELFF. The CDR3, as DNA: TGTGCCAGCAGCCGCCGGGACGGAAACACCGGGGAGCTGTTTTTT.

CDR3 coding DNA: TGTGCCAGCAGCCTACCGACTAGCGGGAGATCAGATACGCAGTATTTT. Protein sequence: CASSLPTSGRSDTQYF. The chain couples TRBV5-4 to TRBJ2-3; 12 nucleotides match TRBD2. CDR1 and CDR2 (germline): SGHNT, YYREEE (reference sequence). This CDR3 is 16 amino acids long. J lost 4 bases, V lost 4 bases, and 7 bases had no gene match.

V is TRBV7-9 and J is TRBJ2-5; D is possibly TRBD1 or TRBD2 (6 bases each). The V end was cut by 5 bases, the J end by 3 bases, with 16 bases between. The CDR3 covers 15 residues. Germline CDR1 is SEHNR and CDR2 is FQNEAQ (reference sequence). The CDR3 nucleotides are TGTGCCAGCAGCCGGGGGCAGGGGACCAAAGAGACCCAGTACTTC. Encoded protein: CASSRGQGTKETQYF.